This T cell receptor beta chain came from a study of regulatory dendritic cells for organ transplantation (dated by TCRdb to 2016 to 2017). As for the study more broadly: Sorted naive and memory CD4+ and CD8+ T cells had their TCRbeta repertoires sequenced both before and after allostimulation with either regulatory or mature dendritic cells.

What the research found in general, with its limitations: The authors pointed out considerable heterogeneity between individuals in the alloreactive memory CD8+ T cell pool, and only a couple of subjects were sequenced. Naive CD4+ and CD8+ T cells showed highly diverse repertoires, whereas memory cells were less diverse and memory CD8+ cells were the most oligoclonal. Among the resting subsets, the most alloreactive TCR clonotypes were found in memory CD8+ T cells. Expansion of memory CD8+ clones was induced by allostimulation in both subjects, but more limited expansion appeared to be induced by regulatory dendritic cells than by mature dendritic cells.

Turning to this clone: Which antigen it targets is not known. Per-base qualities were not stored, and no clone one base away is much larger.

Naive T cells were sorted as CD45RA+ and memory T cells as CD45RO+ CD4+ or CD8+ cells by FACS. The T cells used for TCR sequencing were obtained from two healthy control subjects. Unstimulated sorted T cell subsets were used as baseline controls for the mixed lymphocyte reactions. The Qiagen DNeasy Blood & Tissue Kit was used for extraction of genomic DNA. Multiplexed two-step PCR with Vbeta-specific forward primers and Jbeta-specific reverse primers was used to amplify TCRbeta CDR3 regions. Through the immunoSEQ service, TCRbeta libraries were sequenced on an Illumina instrument. Processing in the source paper ran as follows. V, D and J genes were assigned using IMGT annotation, and counts were corrected for multiplex PCR bias using synthetic CDR3 analogues. The immunoSEQ Analyzer calculated repertoire clonality as one minus the normalized Shannon entropy. Fisher's exact test with Benjamini-Hochberg false discovery rate control was used to define clonal expansion, with two-tailed P<0.01. In its TCRdb copy, this immuneACCESS table keeps in-frame sequences only and misses some clones. Where compared with another copy, unresolved V genes explain less than half of these, and the others have no known cause. V and J calls and clone size are given by that table; D and trimming were obtained from the DNA. The sample table shows some 35,000 clones, and roughly nine tenths are seen once. Jointly, the top ten make up under 0.075% of the sample.

The germline V gene sets CDR1 to KGHSH and CDR2 to LQKENI. V lost 6 bases and J lost 2 bases; the stretch between them is 15 bases long. Taken from cysteine to phenylalanine, the CDR3 has 15 residues. Only CDR3 DNA is held: 45 bases, read in frame from base 1. The source is a human donor in good health. The V and J segments used are TRBV18 and TRBJ2-3, with TRBD1 perhaps the D gene, on 6 matching bases. Sequences were obtained from naive CD4+ T cells from blood. Per the publication, the cell subset or site label means: CD45RA+ naive T cells. The DNA reads as follows: TGTGCCAGCTCGATTTCGACAGGCCTCACAGATACGCAGTATTTT. The resulting protein is CASSISTGLTDTQYF.